The TCR beta chain under discussion was sequenced for a study of blood T cell repertoires in COVID-19. Turning to the study itself: The study drew acute and convalescent COVID-19 samples from the United States, Italy and Spain. The cDNA or gDNA used as material had been derived from T cells, B-cell-depleted T cells, or PBMCs.

Original data processing: Counts of nucleated cells, estimated from reference gene primer amplification, were obtained. Sequencing used immunoSEQ multiplex PCR; TCRdb keeps in-frame clones, though not all of them. V, J and clone size derive from that table, while D and trimming were established from the DNA sequence. Of some 380,000 clones listed, 70% to 85% are singletons. V shed 5 bases and J shed 8 bases, with 13 bases lying between them. The germline gives CDR1 LNHDA, CDR2 SQIVND (reference sequence). The CDR3 runs 13 residues. Material for sequencing was peripheral blood. This chain connects TRBV19 to TRBJ2-1; D may be TRBD2 (5 bases). The sequence derives from a human donor with acute or convalescent COVID-19. The donor label of this sample is uncertain. The CDR3 protein is CASSARPRDEQFF. The CDR3 DNA is TGTGCCAGTAGTGCCCGTCCGAGGGATGAGCAGTTCTTC.